This T cell receptor beta chain was identified during a study of tumor-infiltrating lymphocytes in primary liver carcinoma (dated 2017 in TCRdb). Regarding the complete study: Hepatocellular carcinoma (four) or combined HCC and intrahepatic cholangiocarcinoma (one) was present in the five patients, who were three men and two women aged 30 to 69 years. The five patients had tumors staged T1-T3 N0M0, with maximum diameters ranging from roughly 4 to 10 cm. Samples yielded roughly 3.65 to 7.13 million productive TCRbeta reads; read depth did not differ significantly between tissue types. For each liver tumor, the study sampled five regions along with adjacent normal tissue and blood, and applied TCRbeta repertoire sequencing, expression microarrays and whole-exome sequencing. A total of some 35 specimens from 5 patients went through TCRbeta repertoire sequencing, namely 25 tumor regions, 5 adjacent noncancerous liver tissues and 5 peripheral blood samples. To link TCRbeta repertoire diversity to the local molecular phenotype, the approximately 26 tumor region samples were profiled with Agilent mRNA microarrays. Technical replicate repertoires showed high reproducibility, with mean shared-clone rates roughly 0.88 and correlation coefficients above 0.95.

Starting from about 500 ng total RNA, TCRbeta-specific cDNA was produced by reverse transcription with a constant-region primer and ProtoScript II reverse transcriptase. TCRbeta libraries were built with three nested multiplex PCR rounds, a slightly modified ARM-PCR procedure. Multiplex TRBV1-TRBV30 forward primers and a Cbeta reverse primer were used in the first two PCR rounds, each of which was run for approximately 9 cycles. A final 25-cycle PCR with Deep VentR polymerase added sample barcodes and Illumina adapters. Before sequencing, amplicons of 200-500 bp were purified from gel using a QIAquick gel extraction kit. An Illumina HiSeq 2500 was used to sequence the TCRbeta amplicons with 250-bp paired-end reads. The source study handled its data this way. Quality trimming of reads was performed with Trimmomatic v0.33, and paired reads were merged with FLASH v1.2.11 so that full CDR3 sequences could be recovered. MiGEC v1.2.1b assigned V, D and J germline segments to the rearranged TCRbeta sequences. Clonotype statistics, along with Shannon-Wiener diversity indices, were calculated using VDJtools v1.0.0. Except for diversity analysis, only the 250 most abundant clonotypes of each sample were used in subsequent analyses to reduce sampling bias. Starting from the raw public reads, TCRdb applied fastp trimming at Q25, assembled clones with MiXCR and retained in-frame beta chains. Rows are unified per CDR3 protein, each entry keeping the most common DNA and genes. None of the V and J calls come from the authors' own analysis; TCRdb made them. Across this sample there are roughly 70,000 distinct CDR3 sequences, with about 71% seen only once. About 40% of the sample goes to the ten largest clones.

What the work shows at the level of the full study, not this receptor alone: Comparison of CD4+ and CD8+ T cell repertoires was precluded by the use of bulk unsorted samples. The top 250 clones made up a significantly larger repertoire fraction in tumors than in blood (p = 0.039). Repertoire overlap was higher between tumor regions (mean about 36%) than tumor-adjacent (17%) or tumor-blood (about 14%) pairs, consistent with antigen-driven expansion. Just about 7.5-25% of top clones turned up in all five regions of a tumor, which suggests spatial heterogeneity among tumor-infiltrating T cells. Because only the TCR beta chain was sequenced and unpaired alpha chains were not captured, true repertoire diversity is likely underestimated. The study included only four to six patients, and the authors note findings should be validated in a larger study.

A note on this clonotype: No antigen is known for it. This clone may be a read error of a much larger clone one base away.

Without any cell sorting, total RNA and DNA were co-extracted from about 21-30 mg of bulk tissue using the AllPrep DNA/RNA mini kit. Between November 2015 and March 2016, five patients in China with histopathologically diagnosed primary liver carcinoma had their tumors surgically resected. Patients had chronic HBV infection and were treatment-naive at sampling. Each tumor was sampled at five spatially separated regions: the tumor centre plus the superior, inferior, left-lateral and right-lateral poles. According to histology, viable tumor cells made up more than 80% of every tumor sample. Fresh tumor and adjacent tissue pieces were bisected, with one half stored in RNAlater at -80 degrees C and the other half sent for histology. The CDR3, from cysteine to phenylalanine, totals 14 residues. Only CDR3 DNA remains: 42 bases, in frame from the first base. The germline V gene encodes CDR1 SGHRS and CDR2 YFSETQ.

The clonotype originates from a man aged 40-55 years with primary liver carcinoma and hepatitis B virus infection. The chain is assembled from TRBV5-1 and TRBJ2-7; 7 central bases correspond to TRBD1. Sequencing was done on a sample of liver tumor tissue from sampling region 4. What this sample's cell subset or site label stands for: tumor region T4, right-lateral pole. The CDR3 in this case is CASTSNTGAGEQNF. The DNA sequence is as follows: TGCGCCAGCACCTCCAACACAGGGGCTGGGGAGCAGAACTTC.